This T cell receptor beta chain is from a study of T-cell reconstitution after alpha-beta-depleted transplantation in children. Study-level findings and limits: Several hundred expanded graft clones reportedly gave rise to the alpha-beta T cells present about two months after transplant. It was newly produced T cells that mostly accounted for T-cell counts and diversity one year after transplant. Surviving recipient T cells and intrathymic progenitors accounted for some patients' high TCRbeta diversity at day 60.

The CDR3 covers 13 residues. CDR1 and CDR2 from the germline V gene are MNHEY and SVGAGI. Trimming removed 0 bases from V and 3 bases from J, with 6 bases in between. The TCRbeta library was prepared with unique molecular identifiers. TCRdb called the PCR reads again in MiXCR, with one record for every CDR3 protein. Of under 750,000 distinct CDR3 sequences listed, under 25% are singletons. This clonotype has more than one count but fewer than ten. Its antigen is unidentified. This sample comprised PBMCs, mostly from graft donor cells, obtained 360 days after TCRalphabeta/CD19-depleted stem cell transplant. The TCR sequence derives from a boy younger than two who had a stem cell transplant for acute myeloid leukemia, so the T cells may come from the graft donor. The chain employs TRBV6-5 and TRBJ2-7; D unclear. The CDR3 loop is CASSYSTSYEQYF. Written as DNA, the CDR3 is TGTGCCAGCAGTTACTCGACGAGCTACGAGCAGTACTTC.